This T cell receptor beta chain was identified during a study of T cell responses to AZD1222 COVID-19 vaccine. Worth noting for this clone: Its antigen is as yet unknown.

CDR1 is SGHNT, CDR2 YENEEA, per germline. The CDR3 has 16 amino acids. The V end was cut by 4 bases, the J end by 4 bases, with 19 bases between. Study-level findings and limits: Seropositive status at baseline applied to only 5 or 6 AZD1222 recipients.

The data were produced by immunoSEQ multiplex PCR, yet TCRdb's version contains in-frame clones alone and is incomplete. The sample gives some 110,000 clones, around nine tenths of which show up once; about 7.1% is in the top ten. The genes are TRBV11-3 and TRBJ2-5; maybe TRBD2 (7 bases). The source material was peripheral blood, sampled 28 days after the second AZD1222 dose. The receptor was derived from an adult who received the AZD1222 COVID-19 vaccine. CDR3 in DNA: TGTGCCAGCAGCTCCTGGGGGGGCCAAAGGGTAGAGACCCAGTACTTC. Its protein product is CASSSWGGQRVETQYF.